This T cell receptor beta chain was sequenced in a study of T cell repertoires in cytomegalovirus infection. Study summary: It was recently identified HLA-C-restricted and well-studied HLA-B-restricted CMV epitopes that the study used. The public TCR beta signatures pointed to both CMV infection and matching HLA type.

Germline assignment: CDR1 WNHNN and CDR2 SYGVQD (reference sequence). CDR3 length equals 13 residues. V trimming: 5 bases; J trimming: 5 bases; junction bases outside the gene matches: 4. TCRdb used MiXCR to reprocess the reads, holding one entry per CDR3 protein. The data show about 920,000 distinct CDR3 sequences, with more than 25% seen just once and roughly 13% held by the top ten. Regarding this clonotype: Its antigen is undetermined.

The sequenced sample was cultured CD8+ T cells from PBMCs, obtained from culture after CMV antigen stimulation. This chain links TRBV10-1 with TRBJ1-1; 8 bases fit TRBD1. The TCR comes from a human donor in good health (CMV status not recorded). Some clones in this sample may be carry-over from other donors' samples. CDR3 in amino acids: CASSRTGLTEAFF. CDR3 in DNA: TGCGCCAGCAGTCGGACAGGGTTAACTGAAGCTTTCTTT.